This T cell receptor beta chain is from a study of T cell responses to AZD1222 COVID-19 vaccine. At the level of the study: Pooling was applied to second doses at about 4 or about 12 weeks.

This clone has only a few counts. Its antigen remains unknown. Here immunoSEQ multiplex PCR was the method, and the copy in TCRdb shows in-frame clones only, minus some. The sample holds more than 150,000 clones; approximately 94% are singletons and the top ten take approximately 0.64%. The germline CDR1 and CDR2 sequences are SEHNR and FQNEAQ (reference sequence). The CDR3 is made up of 16 amino acids. V was trimmed by 1 base and J by 1 base, leaving 10 bases between them. Study results and caveats: Regions 160-218 and 743-854 dominated among vaccine-associated CD4 TCRs spanning spike. Only a handful of individuals given AZD1222 were seropositive at baseline. Donors, mostly white British, included more females; clonal diversity was possibly underestimated.

This specimen was peripheral blood, taken on day 0 of AZD1222 vaccination. The V gene is TRBV7-9, the J gene TRBJ2-2; tentative D call: TRBD2 (6 bases). This sequence originates from an adult in good health. Written as DNA, the CDR3 is TGTGCCAGCAGCTTAGGGCTAGCGATGAACACCGGGGAGCTGTTTTTT. It translates to CASSLGLAMNTGELFF.